A selection of T cell receptor beta chains follows, all from one sample in a study of blood T cell repertoires in COVID-19. Profiled with immunoSEQ multiplex PCR; TCRdb holds only in-frame clones, not every one. The sample holds 180,000 or so clones, around 81% seen once. Sequenced sample: PBMCs or T cells enriched from blood (not recorded which). These receptors came from a man aged 35 to 55 who had recovered from COVID-19. The CDR3 runs from the conserved cysteine through the conserved F or W. Fields, in order: V gene, J gene, D gene, clone size, CDR3 DNA, CDR3 protein. A D gene is named only where the DNA matches it firmly. Where a row states a size, it is once, few, many or the class of an expanded clone; other rows omit it.

>TRBV6-6|TRBJ2-2|NA|NA
TGTGCCAGCAGTTACTCGAGCCTCCGGGAGACCGGGGAGCTGTTTTTT
CASSYSSLRETGELFF
>TRBV7-9|TRBJ1-4|NA|once
TGTGCCAGCAGTCTATTGGCAACTAATGAAAAACTGTTTTTT
CASSLLATNEKLFF
>TRBV2|TRBJ1-4|TRBD1|NA
TGTGCCAGCAAGGGACAGGGTTCCTCTAATGAAAAACTGTTTTTT
CASKGQGSSNEKLFF
>TRBV2|TRBJ1-5|TRBD1|NA
TGTGCCAGCAGTGCTTGGACAGGGATCAATCAGCCCCAGCATTTT
CASSAWTGINQPQHF
>TRBV7-9|TRBJ1-3|NA|NA
TGTGCCAGCAGCCCGGCGGGAAGTCTTAGAAACACCATATATTTT
CASSPAGSLRNTIYF
>TRBV7-2|TRBJ1-1|TRBD1|NA
TGTGCCAGCAGCTCGGACAGGGGGCTTACTGAAGCTTTCTTT
CASSSDRGLTEAFF
>TRBV4-3|TRBJ1-1|NA|NA
TGCGCCAGCAGCCAAGAAATTATGGCAGGGGACACTGAAGCTTTCTTT
CASSQEIMAGDTEAFF
>TRBV6-1|TRBJ1-5|NA|NA
TGTGCCAGCAGTGAAGCGAGGTTTGGGAGCAATCAGCCCCAGCATTTT
CASSEARFGSNQPQHF
>TRBV6-5|TRBJ1-1|TRBD1|NA
TGTGCCAGCACCTGGGACAGAAAGAACACTGAAGCTTTCTTT
CASTWDRKNTEAFF
>TRBV11-3|TRBJ2-2|NA|NA
TGTGCCAGCAGCTTAGATGGCCATATCACCGGGGAGCTGTTTTTT
CASSLDGHITGELFF
>TRBV3-1/TRBV3-2|TRBJ2-3|TRBD1|NA
TGTGCCAGCAGCCGCAGAACAGGGGTTCGAACAGATACGCAGTATTTT
CASSRRTGVRTDTQYF
>TRBV5-6|TRBJ1-4|NA|NA
TGTGCCAGCAGCCCGGCAGGGAGGACAACTAATGAAAAACTGTTTTTT
CASSPAGRTTNEKLFF
>TRBV24-1|TRBJ2-1|TRBD1|NA
TGTGCCACCAGCCGGGGACAGGGGGCCGATGAGCAGTTCTTC
CATSRGQGADEQFF
>TRBV29-1|TRBJ1-1|NA|NA
TGCAGCGTTGAAGCGGCAGGGGTAAACACTGAAGCTTTCTTT
CSVEAAGVNTEAFF
>TRBV5-4|TRBJ2-3|NA|NA
TGTGCCAGCAGCGCGGAGAGCCGCACAGATACGCAGTATTTT
CASSAESRTDTQYF
>TRBV28|TRBJ2-7|TRBD1|NA
TGTGCCAGCAGTTTAGGCAGGGGGTACGAGCAGTACTTC
CASSLGRGYEQYF
>TRBV11-3|TRBJ2-3|NA|NA
TGTGCCAGCAGCCCGACGGGACACAGCACAGATACGCAGTATTTT
CASSPTGHSTDTQYF
>TRBV7-9|TRBJ1-2|NA|NA
TGTGCCAGCATTGCCCGGGACACCCTACACTATGGCTACACCTTC
CASIARDTLHYGYTF
>TRBV5-6|TRBJ1-1|NA|NA
TGTGCCAGCAGCCCCTGGCCGAACACTGAAGCTTTCTTT
CASSPWPNTEAFF
>TRBV24-1|TRBJ2-1|NA|NA
TGTGCCACCAGTGAAGCCGGGAATCCAGGTAAAATATACAATGAGCAGTTCTTC
CATSEAGNPGKIYNEQFF
>TRBV7-8|TRBJ2-1|NA|NA
TGTGCCAGCAGCTTGGGGCGCAGGGCACCCTACAATGAGCAGTTCTTC
CASSLGRRAPYNEQFF
>TRBV11-1|TRBJ1-1|TRBD1|NA
TGTGCCAGCAGCTTGTGGGGACAGGGGTCGAACACTGAAGCTTTCTTT
CASSLWGQGSNTEAFF
>TRBV9|TRBJ2-7|NA|NA
TGTGCCAGCAGCGGAGAAGCGGCTGCCCCCGGCGAGCAGTACTTC
CASSGEAAAPGEQYF
>TRBV5-6|TRBJ1-5|NA|NA
TGTGCCAGCAGCTTTGGAGGGGTTGCAAATCAGCCCCAGCATTTT
CASSFGGVANQPQHF
>TRBV6-5|TRBJ2-7|TRBD1|NA
TGTGCCAGCAGCTACGGGGACAGTACCTACGAGCAGTACTTC
CASSYGDSTYEQYF
>TRBV2|TRBJ1-2|NA|NA
TGTGCCAGCGCGGACAAACCCTATGGCTACACCTTC
CASADKPYGYTF
>TRBV6-5|TRBJ1-1|TRBD1|NA
TGTGCCAGCAGGATCAGGGGGAACAGGGACACTGAAGCTTTCTTT
CASRIRGNRDTEAFF
>TRBV3-1/TRBV3-2|TRBJ2-1|TRBD2|NA
TGTGCCAGCAACTCTAGCGGAGGCTACAATGAGCAGTTCTTC
CASNSSGGYNEQFF
>TRBV5-1|TRBJ1-6|TRBD1|NA
TGCGCCAGCAGCTTGGTCTCCGGGACAGGGATTTCACCCCTCCACTTT
CASSLVSGTGISPLHF
>TRBV7-2|TRBJ1-4|NA|few
TGTGCCAGCAGCTTAGGGGCGCATGAAAAACTGTTTTTT
CASSLGAHEKLFF
>TRBV7-8|TRBJ2-1|TRBD1|NA
TGTGCCAGCAGTGAGGGACAGGGAGGATACAATGAGCAGTTCTTC
CASSEGQGGYNEQFF
>TRBV19|TRBJ2-2|NA|NA
TGTGCCAGTAGTACCCTAGCAGCGAACACCGGGGAGCTGTTTTTT
CASSTLAANTGELFF
>TRBV7-2|TRBJ1-2|NA|NA
TGTGCCAGCAGCTTAGACGGGGGCTATGGCTACACCTTC
CASSLDGGYGYTF
>TRBV5-1|TRBJ2-7|NA|NA
TGCGCCAGCAGATCCACAGGGGGGGTCGAGCAGTACTTC
CASRSTGGVEQYF
>TRBV28|TRBJ1-5|NA|NA
TGTGCCAGCAGTTTGAGTAGCAATCAGCCCCAGCATTTT
CASSLSSNQPQHF
>TRBV18|TRBJ1-3|NA|NA
TGTGCCAGCTCACCCCAGGGTTCGTATGGAAACACCATATATTTT
CASSPQGSYGNTIYF
>TRBV10-3|TRBJ2-3|TRBD2|NA
TGTGCCATCAGTGAGTCAGGCGGGGGGGCCACAGATACGCAGTATTTT
CAISESGGGATDTQYF
>TRBV18|TRBJ2-7|NA|NA
TGTGCCAGCGCCGGGGAGGTCGACGAGCAGTACTTC
CASAGEVDEQYF
>TRBV4-1|TRBJ2-2|TRBD2|NA
TGCGCCAGCAGCCGATTGGGGACTATTAATGCCGGGGAGCTGTTTTTT
CASSRLGTINAGELFF
>TRBV30|TRBJ1-6|NA|NA
TGTGCCTGGAGCAGGGATCCTGCGACACCCCTCCACTTT
CAWSRDPATPLHF